This paragraph reports one TCR beta chain. Indicated time point: patch test 3, about 24 weeks after DPC sensitization. Specified treatment: therapeutic diphenylcyclopropenone sensitization with weekly scalp DPC. These data originate in a study of human T cells and chemical hapten exposure. TCRdb passed the RACE reads through MiXCR, listing each CDR3 protein once. Among under 75,000 distinct CDR3 sequences listed, around 10% were seen once. The V gene lost 5 bases and the J gene lost 6 bases, with 5 bases spanning the gap. The CDR3 runs 11 residues. CDR1 is KGHDR, CDR2 SFDVKD, per germline. This chain joins TRBV24-1 and TRBJ2-3, with D unresolved. The sequence came from a woman between 50 and 59 years old with alopecia areata. Some clones in this sample may be carry-over from other donors' samples. Material: whole blood, obtained in connection with sensitization to the hapten diphenylcyclopropenone (DPC). The CDR3 DNA follows: TGTGCCACCAGTGCTTGGGATACGCAGTATTTT. Amino acids: CATSAWDTQYF.